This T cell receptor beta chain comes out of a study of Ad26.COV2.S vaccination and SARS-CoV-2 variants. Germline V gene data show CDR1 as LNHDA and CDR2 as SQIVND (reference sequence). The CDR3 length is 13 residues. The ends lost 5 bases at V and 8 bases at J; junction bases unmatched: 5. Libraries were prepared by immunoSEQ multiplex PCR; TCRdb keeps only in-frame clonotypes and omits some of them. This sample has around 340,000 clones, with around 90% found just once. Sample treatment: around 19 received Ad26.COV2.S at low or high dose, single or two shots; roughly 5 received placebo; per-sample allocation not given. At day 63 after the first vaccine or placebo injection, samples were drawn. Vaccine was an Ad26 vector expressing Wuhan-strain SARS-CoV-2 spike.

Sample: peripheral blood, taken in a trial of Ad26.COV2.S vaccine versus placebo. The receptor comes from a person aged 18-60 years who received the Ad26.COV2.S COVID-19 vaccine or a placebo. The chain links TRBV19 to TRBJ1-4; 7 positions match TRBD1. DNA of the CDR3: TGTGCCAGTAGTTCAAGGGGGCCAGAAAAACTGTTTTTT. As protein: CASSSRGPEKLFF. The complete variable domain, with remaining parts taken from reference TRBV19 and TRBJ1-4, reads DGGITQSPKYLFRKEGQNVTLSCEQNLNHDAMYWYRQDPGQGLRLIYYSQIVNDFQKGDIAEGYSVSREKKESFPLTVTSAQKNPTAFYLCASSSRGPEKLFFGSGTQLSVL.